Given below is one T cell receptor (beta chain) in context. This sample stems from a study of blood T cell repertoires in COVID-19. V was cut by 7 bases and J by 2 bases, with 12 bases left in between. The CDR3 length is 14 residues. CDR1 is SNHLY and CDR2 is FYNNEI in the germline V gene. TCRdb keeps only in-frame clones here, not all; method: immunoSEQ multiplex PCR. Of 120,000 to 150,000 clones listed, more than 60% are singletons. The source of this sequence is a man of 80 years or more with acute or convalescent COVID-19. J is TRBJ1-5 and V is TRBV2, with D perhaps TRBD1 (6 bases). The material sequenced was peripheral blood. CDR3 coding DNA: TGTGCCAGCAAACGGGACAAAGGCAATCAGCCCCAGCATTTT. As protein: CASKRDKGNQPQHF. The variable domain in full, completed from reference TRBV2 and TRBJ1-5, reads EPEVTQTPSHQVTQMGQEVILRCVPISNHLYFYWYRQILGQKVEFLVSFYNNEISEKSEIFDDQFSVERPDGSNFTLKIRSTKLEDSAMYFCASKRDKGNQPQHFGDGTRLSIL.